Each of the 13 T cell receptor beta chains below was sequenced from the same sample in a study of spatial heterogeneity in lung cancer. TCRdb reprocessed the 5' RACE reads via MiXCR and lists one record per CDR3 protein. The data hold around 45,000 distinct CDR3 sequences, with around 11% observed a single time. The time point was: sample taken at primary tumor resection. Unsorted tumor, nontumor lung tissue or cryopreserved PBMC supplied the whole RNA. This sample comprised PBMCs, obtained at surgery. The receptors shown here come from a female donor with early-stage non-small cell lung cancer.

This clonotype occurred a few times. The chain joins TRBV7-6 to TRBJ2-2; 11 bases agree with TRBD2. J gave up 7 bases and V 5 bases, and 9 bases lay outside the gene matches. The CDR3 length is 16 residues. The germline V gene encodes CDR1 SGHVS and CDR2 FNYEAQ. For the CDR3, the DNA is TGTGCCAGCAGCACAGAGGCTAGCGGGGGGATCGGGGAGCTGTTTTTT. Protein: CASSTEASGGIGELFF.

J is TRBJ2-1 and V is TRBV18; unclear D gene. CDR1 and CDR2 (germline): KGHSH, LQKENI. The CDR3 is 14 amino acids. The V gene lost 4 bases and the J gene lost 7 bases, with 14 bases spanning the gap. In nucleotides, the CDR3 is TGTGCCAGCTCACGCCCAGGTAAAGAAAATGAGCAGTTCTTC. Translation: CASSRPGKENEQFF.

This clonotype turned up a few times. V gene TRBV20-1 combines with J gene TRBJ1-1; D ambiguous. V was shortened by 6 bases and J by 1 base, with 15 bases between the two germline ends. The CDR3 is made up of 14 amino acids. The germline V gene has CDR1 DFQATT and CDR2 SNEGSKA (reference sequence). CDR3 loop: CSAKEGKTNTEAFF. CDR3 coding DNA: TGCAGTGCCAAGGAGGGAAAAACGAACACTGAAGCTTTCTTT.

The chain has TRBV7-6 and TRBJ2-7, with D possibly being TRBD2 (5 bases). The germline V and J ends were trimmed by 1 base and 3 bases, with 13 bases remaining between them. This CDR3 spans 15 amino acids. Germline V gene sequence: CDR1 SGHVS, CDR2 FNYEAQ. In DNA, the CDR3 is TGTGCCAGCAGCTTAGGGGAGAGCGCTTACTACGAGCAGTACTTC. Amino acid sequence: CASSLGESAYYEQYF.

Ten or more counts support this clonotype. V is TRBV2 and J is TRBJ2-5; D unclear. V shed 6 bases and J shed 2 bases, with 1 base lying between them. CDR3 size: 10 residues. Germline V CDR1 and CDR2: SNHLY, FYNNEI. The DNA of the CDR3 is TGTGCCAGCAGGCAAGAGACCCAGTACTTC. Protein sequence: CASRQETQYF.

This clonotype has a handful of counts. V and J are TRBV11-2 and TRBJ1-1; a possible D gene is TRBD1 (6 bases). Germline CDR1 reads SGHAT; CDR2 reads FQNNGV. V was trimmed by 5 bases and J by 3 bases, leaving 19 bases between them. The CDR3 loop spans 16 amino acids. The CDR3 coding sequence is TGTGCCAGCAGCCTATCTCGAGGGGGTCAGGACACTGAAGCTTTCTTT. Amino acid sequence: CASSLSRGGQDTEAFF.

This clonotype showed up just a few times. This chain uses TRBV4-3 with TRBJ2-5, with TRBD1 matching over 7 bases. V was clipped by 2 bases and J by 2 bases; unmatched bases: 8. The CDR3 spans 16 residues. CDR1 and CDR2 from the germline V gene are LGHNA and YSLEER. CDR3 DNA sequence: TGCGCCAGCAGCCAAACGGGACAGCAACTACAAGAGACCCAGTACTTC. Translated, it gives CASSQTGQQLQETQYF.

This chain connects TRBV6-1 to TRBJ2-4; D is perhaps TRBD1 (6 bases). The length of the CDR3 is 15 residues. The germline CDR1 and CDR2 sequences are MNHNS and SASEGT. V lost 3 bases and J 1 base, leaving 10 bases between the germline ends. The CDR3 region has the DNA TGTGCCAGCAGTGATAGGGGGTTGGCCAAAAACATTCAGTACTTC. Protein product: CASSDRGLAKNIQYF.

This clonotype occurred many times. The J gene is TRBJ2-1, the V gene TRBV12-3 or TRBV12-4; TRBD1 matches 7 bases. The CDR3 totals 12 residues. V was pared by 6 bases and J by 8 bases, with 4 bases of the junction left unmatched. The CDR3 nucleotides read TGTGCCAGCAGCCTAGGGGGCGATGAGCAGTTCTTC. It specifies CASSLGGDEQFF.

The gene calls are TRBV9 and TRBJ2-4; D might be TRBD2 (5 bases). Germline CDR1 is SGDLS and CDR2 is YYNGEE. CDR3 size: 14 residues. Trimming pared 0 bases from V and 7 bases from J, leaving 11 bases between. The CDR3 spells CASSVGGPGNIQYF. The CDR3 DNA reads TGTGCCAGCAGCGTAGGAGGGCCCGGGAACATTCAGTACTTC.

The gene calls are TRBV7-2 and TRBJ2-4; 10 bases are a match to TRBD2. This CDR3 has 15 residues. Germline loops: CDR1 SGHTA, CDR2 FQGNSA. The V gene end was trimmed by 10 bases and the J gene end by 7 bases; junction bases not matched to a gene: 13. In nucleotides, the CDR3 is TGTGCCATTATAGCGGGGGGCCCGGGGACGAACATTCAGTACTTC. The encoded protein is CAIIAGGPGTNIQYF.

This clonotype was detected a few times. The chain joins TRBV19 to TRBJ1-2; the D gene is possibly TRBD1 (6 bases). The CDR3 is 16 amino acids. Looked up from germline, CDR1 is LNHDA and CDR2 is SQIVND (reference sequence). V was pared by 5 bases and J by 1 base, with 17 bases between. The CDR3 region has the DNA TGTGCCAGTAGTTCACAGGGATCGACCGATAACTATGGCTACACCTTC. Its protein is CASSSQGSTDNYGYTF.

This clonotype came up a few times. The rearrangement links TRBV2 to TRBJ2-3; D is undetermined. Per germline, CDR1 SNHLY and CDR2 FYNNEI. This CDR3 contains 15 residues. V lost 2 bases and J 2 bases, leaving 11 bases between the germline ends. Written as DNA, the CDR3 is TGTGCCAGCAGTGAAAGCAGGCCATACACAGATACGCAGTATTTT. The encoded protein is CASSESRPYTDTQYF.